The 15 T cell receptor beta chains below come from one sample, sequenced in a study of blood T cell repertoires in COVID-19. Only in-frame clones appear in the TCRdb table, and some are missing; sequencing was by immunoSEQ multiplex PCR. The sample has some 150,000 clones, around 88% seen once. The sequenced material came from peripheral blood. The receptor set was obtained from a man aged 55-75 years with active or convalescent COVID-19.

The CDR3 is CASSSGAYGYTF. The CDR3 DNA follows: TGTGCCAGCAGTTCAGGGGCTTATGGCTACACCTTC. The chain is built from TRBV28 and TRBJ1-2, with D possibly being TRBD1 (6 bases). Germline V gene sequence: CDR1 MDHEN, CDR2 SYDVKM. This CDR3 comprises 12 residues. V lost 4 bases, J lost 5 bases, and 8 bases lay in between.

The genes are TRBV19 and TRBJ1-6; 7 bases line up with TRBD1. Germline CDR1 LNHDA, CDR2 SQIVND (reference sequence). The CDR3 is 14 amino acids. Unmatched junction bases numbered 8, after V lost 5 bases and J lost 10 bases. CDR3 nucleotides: TGTGCCAGTAGTCACGACAGGGAAGGCTCACCCCTCCACTTT. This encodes CASSHDREGSPLHF.

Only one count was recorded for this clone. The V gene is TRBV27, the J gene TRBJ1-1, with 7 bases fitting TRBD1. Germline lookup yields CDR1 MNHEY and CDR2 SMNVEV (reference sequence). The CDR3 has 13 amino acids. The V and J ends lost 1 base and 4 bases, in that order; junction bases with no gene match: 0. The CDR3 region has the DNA TGTGCCAGCAGTTTATACAGGGGCACTGAAGCTTTCTTT. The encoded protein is CASSLYRGTEAFF.

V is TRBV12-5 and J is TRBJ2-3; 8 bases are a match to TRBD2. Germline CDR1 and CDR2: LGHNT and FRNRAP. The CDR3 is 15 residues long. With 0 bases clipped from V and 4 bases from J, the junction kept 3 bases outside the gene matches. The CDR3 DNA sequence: TGTGCTAGTGGTTTGGTAGCGGGAGCGGCAGATACGCAGTATTTT. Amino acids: CASGLVAGAADTQYF.

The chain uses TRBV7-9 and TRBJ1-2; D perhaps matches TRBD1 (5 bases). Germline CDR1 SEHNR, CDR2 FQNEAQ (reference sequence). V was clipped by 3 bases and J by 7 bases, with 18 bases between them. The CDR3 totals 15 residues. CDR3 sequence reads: CASSFPDQGWGGYTF. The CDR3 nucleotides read TGTGCCAGCAGCTTTCCCGATCAGGGATGGGGTGGCTACACCTTC.

In nucleotides, the CDR3 is TGTGCCAGCAGTTTGACTAGCGGGGGGGCCTGGTTCACAGATACGCAGTATTTT. Its translation is CASSLTSGGAWFTDTQYF. V usage is TRBV27 and J usage is TRBJ2-3; 14 nucleotides agree with TRBD2. With V trimmed by 3 bases and J by 2 bases, 7 bases remained unmatched. This CDR3 region has 18 residues. Germline loops: CDR1 MNHEY, CDR2 SMNVEV (reference sequence).

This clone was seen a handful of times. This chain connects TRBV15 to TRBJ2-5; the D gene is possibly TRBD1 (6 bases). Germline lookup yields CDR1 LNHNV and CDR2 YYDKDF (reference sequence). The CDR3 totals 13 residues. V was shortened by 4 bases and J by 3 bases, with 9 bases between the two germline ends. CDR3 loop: CATSKGDEETQYF. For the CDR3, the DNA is TGTGCCACCAGCAAGGGGGACGAAGAGACCCAGTACTTC.

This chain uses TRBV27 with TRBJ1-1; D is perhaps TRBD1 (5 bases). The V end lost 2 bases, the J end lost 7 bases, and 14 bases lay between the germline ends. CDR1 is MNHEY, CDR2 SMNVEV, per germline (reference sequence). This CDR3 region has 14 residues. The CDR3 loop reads CASSLRGKEGEAFF. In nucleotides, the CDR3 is TGTGCCAGCAGTTTACGGGGGAAGGAGGGTGAAGCTTTCTTT.

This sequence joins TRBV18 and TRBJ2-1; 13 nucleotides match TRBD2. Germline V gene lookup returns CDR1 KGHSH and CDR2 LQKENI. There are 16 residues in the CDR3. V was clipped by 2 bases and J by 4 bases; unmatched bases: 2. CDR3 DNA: TGTGCCAGCTCACCAAGGACTAGCGGGAGTTACAATGAGCAGTTCTTC. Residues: CASSPRTSGSYNEQFF.

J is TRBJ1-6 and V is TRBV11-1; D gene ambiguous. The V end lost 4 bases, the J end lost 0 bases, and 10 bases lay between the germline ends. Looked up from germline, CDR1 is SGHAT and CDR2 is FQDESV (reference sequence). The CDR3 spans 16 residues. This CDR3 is CASSSPGSSYNSPLHF. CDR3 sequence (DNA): TGTGCCAGCAGCTCGCCCGGGAGCTCCTATAATTCACCCCTCCACTTT.

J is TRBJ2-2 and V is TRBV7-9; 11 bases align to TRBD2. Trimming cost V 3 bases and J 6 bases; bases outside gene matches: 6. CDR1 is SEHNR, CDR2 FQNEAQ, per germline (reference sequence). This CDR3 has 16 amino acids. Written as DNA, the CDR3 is TGTGCCAGCAGCTTCGGGACTAGCGGCAGTTCCGGGGAGCTGTTTTTT. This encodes CASSFGTSGSSGELFF.

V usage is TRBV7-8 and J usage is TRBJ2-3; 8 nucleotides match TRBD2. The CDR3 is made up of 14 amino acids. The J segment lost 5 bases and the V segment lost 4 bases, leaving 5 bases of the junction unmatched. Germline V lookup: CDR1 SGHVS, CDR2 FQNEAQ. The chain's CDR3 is CASSYSGEGDTQYF. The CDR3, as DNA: TGTGCCAGCAGCTATAGCGGGGAAGGAGATACGCAGTATTTT. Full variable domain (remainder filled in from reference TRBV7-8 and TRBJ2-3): GAGVSQSPRYKVAKRGQDVALRCDPISGHVSLFWYQQALGQGPEFLTYFQNEAQLDKSGLPSDRFFAERPEGSVSTLKIQRTQQEDSAVYLCASSYSGEGDTQYFGPGTRLTVL.

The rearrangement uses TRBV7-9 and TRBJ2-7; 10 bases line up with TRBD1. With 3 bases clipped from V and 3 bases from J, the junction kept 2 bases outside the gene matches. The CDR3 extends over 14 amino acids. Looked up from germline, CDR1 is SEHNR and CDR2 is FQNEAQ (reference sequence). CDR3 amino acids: CASSLGQGFYEQYF. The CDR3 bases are TGTGCCAGCAGCTTGGGACAGGGGTTCTACGAGCAGTACTTC.

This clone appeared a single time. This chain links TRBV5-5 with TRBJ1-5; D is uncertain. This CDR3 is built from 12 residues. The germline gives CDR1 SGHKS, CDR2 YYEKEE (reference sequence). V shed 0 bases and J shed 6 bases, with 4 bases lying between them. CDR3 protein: CASSLVGQPQHF. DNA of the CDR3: TGTGCCAGCAGCTTGGTCGGTCAGCCCCAGCATTTT.

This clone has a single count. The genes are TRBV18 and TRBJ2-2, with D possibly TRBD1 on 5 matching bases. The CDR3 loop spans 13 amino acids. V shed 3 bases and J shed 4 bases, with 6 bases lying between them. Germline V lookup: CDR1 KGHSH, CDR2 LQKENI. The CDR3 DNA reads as TGTGCCAGCTCACCTGACAGCACCGGGGAGCTGTTTTTT. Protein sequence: CASSPDSTGELFF.